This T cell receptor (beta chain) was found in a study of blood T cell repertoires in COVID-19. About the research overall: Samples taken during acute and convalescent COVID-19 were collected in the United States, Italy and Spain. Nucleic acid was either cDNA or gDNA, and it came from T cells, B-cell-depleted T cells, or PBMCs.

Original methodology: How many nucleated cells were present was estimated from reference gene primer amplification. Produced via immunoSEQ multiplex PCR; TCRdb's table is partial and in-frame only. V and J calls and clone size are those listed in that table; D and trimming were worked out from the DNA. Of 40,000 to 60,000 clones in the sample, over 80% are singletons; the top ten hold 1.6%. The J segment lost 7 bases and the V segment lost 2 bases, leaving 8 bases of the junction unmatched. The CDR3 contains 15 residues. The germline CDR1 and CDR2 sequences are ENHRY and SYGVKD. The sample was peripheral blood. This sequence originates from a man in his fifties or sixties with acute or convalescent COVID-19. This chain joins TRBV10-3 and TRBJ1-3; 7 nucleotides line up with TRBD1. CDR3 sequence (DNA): TGTGCCATCAGTGAGCCCAGAGAGGGGGCGAACACCATATATTTT. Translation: CAISEPREGANTIYF.